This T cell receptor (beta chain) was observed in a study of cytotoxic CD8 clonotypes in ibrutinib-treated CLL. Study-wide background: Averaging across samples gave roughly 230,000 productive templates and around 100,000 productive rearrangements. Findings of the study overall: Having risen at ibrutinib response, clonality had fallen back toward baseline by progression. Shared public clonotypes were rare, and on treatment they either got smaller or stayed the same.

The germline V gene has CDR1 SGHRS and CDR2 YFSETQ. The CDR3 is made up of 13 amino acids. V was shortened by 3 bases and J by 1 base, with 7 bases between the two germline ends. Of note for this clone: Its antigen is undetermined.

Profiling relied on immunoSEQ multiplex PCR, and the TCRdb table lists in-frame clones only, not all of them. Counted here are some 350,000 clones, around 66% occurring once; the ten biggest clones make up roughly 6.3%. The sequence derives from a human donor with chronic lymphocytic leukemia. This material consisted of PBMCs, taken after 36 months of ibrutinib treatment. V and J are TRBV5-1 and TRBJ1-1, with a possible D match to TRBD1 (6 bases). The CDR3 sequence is CASSWGQNTEAFF. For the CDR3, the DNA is TGCGCCAGCAGCTGGGGGCAGAACACTGAAGCTTTCTTT.